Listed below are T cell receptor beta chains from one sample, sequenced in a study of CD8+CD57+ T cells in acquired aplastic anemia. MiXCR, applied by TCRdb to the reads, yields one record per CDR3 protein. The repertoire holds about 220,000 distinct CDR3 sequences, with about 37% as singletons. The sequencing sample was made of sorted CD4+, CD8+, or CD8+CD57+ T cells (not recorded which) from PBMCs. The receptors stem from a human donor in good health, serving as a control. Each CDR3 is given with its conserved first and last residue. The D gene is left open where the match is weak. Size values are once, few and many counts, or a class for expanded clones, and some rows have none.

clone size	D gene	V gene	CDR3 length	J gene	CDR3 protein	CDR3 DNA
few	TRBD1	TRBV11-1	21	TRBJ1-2	CASSFRRQGAKLLGSHYGYTF	TGTGCCAGCAGCTTTAGGCGCCAGGGGGCGAAGCTTTTGGGATCCCACTATGGCTACACCTTC
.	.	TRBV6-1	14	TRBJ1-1	CASSVGQVNTEAFF	TGTGCCAGCAGTGTTGGGCAGGTCAACACTGAAGCTTTCTTT
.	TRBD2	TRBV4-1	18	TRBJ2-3	CASSPTSGGREYTDTQYF	TGCGCCAGCAGCCCTACTAGCGGCGGACGCGAGTACACAGATACGCAGTATTTT
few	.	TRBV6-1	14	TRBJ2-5	CASSGELARETQYF	TGTGCCAGCAGTGGAGAACTAGCTCGGGAGACCCAGTACTTC
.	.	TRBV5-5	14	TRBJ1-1	CAGSLGDRNTEAFF	TGTGCCGGCAGCTTGGGTGACAGAAACACTGAAGCTTTCTTT
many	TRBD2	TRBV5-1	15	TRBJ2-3	CASSLAGARLNTQYF	TGCGCCAGCAGCTTAGCGGGAGCCCGTTTAAATACGCAGTATTTT
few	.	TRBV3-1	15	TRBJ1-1	CASSAIWAGEVEAFF	TGTGCCAGCAGCGCGATTTGGGCAGGGGAGGTTGAAGCTTTCTTT
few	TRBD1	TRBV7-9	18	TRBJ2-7	CASSLAVVGTGPSYEQYF	TGTGCCAGCAGCTTAGCGGTGGTGGGGACAGGGCCATCCTACGAGCAGTACTTC
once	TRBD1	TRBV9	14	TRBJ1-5	CASNRGFSNQPQHF	TGTGCCAGCAACAGGGGCTTCTCCAATCAGCCCCAGCATTTT
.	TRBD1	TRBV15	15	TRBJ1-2	CATSRAGGSSYGYTF	TGTGCCACCAGCAGAGCAGGGGGCTCTAGCTATGGCTACACCTTC
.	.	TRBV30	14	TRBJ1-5	CAWSVWGSNQPQHF	TGTGCCTGGAGTGTGTGGGGGAGCAATCAGCCCCAGCATTTT
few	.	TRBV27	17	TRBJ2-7	CASRSYGQGSASYEQYF	TGTGCCAGCAGGTCCTATGGGCAGGGAAGTGCGAGCTACGAGCAGTACTTC
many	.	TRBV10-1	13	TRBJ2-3	CASSESILDTQYF	TGCGCCAGCAGTGAGTCAATCCTGGATACGCAGTATTTT
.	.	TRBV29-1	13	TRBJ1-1	CSVVTGLTAEAFF	TGCAGCGTTGTCACGGGACTCACGGCTGAAGCTTTCTTT
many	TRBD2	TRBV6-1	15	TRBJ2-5	CASSDLAGKQETQYF	TGTGCCAGCAGTGACCTAGCGGGGAAGCAAGAGACCCAGTACTTC
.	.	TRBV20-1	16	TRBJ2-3	CSARDSRRGSGDTQYF	TGCAGTGCTAGAGATTCTCGGCGGGGCTCCGGAGATACGCAGTATTTT
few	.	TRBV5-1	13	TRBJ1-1	CASSRDLNTEAFF	TGCGCCAGCAGCCGCGACTTGAACACTGAAGCTTTCTTT
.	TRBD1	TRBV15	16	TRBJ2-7	CATSSYSGQHGYEQYF	TGTGCCACCAGCAGTTACTCGGGACAGCACGGCTACGAGCAGTACTTC
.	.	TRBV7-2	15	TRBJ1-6	CASSLAPGHNSPLHF	TGTGCCAGCAGCTTAGCCCCGGGCCATAATTCACCCCTCCACTTT
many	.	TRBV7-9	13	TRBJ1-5	CASSVDRNQPQHF	TGTGCCAGCAGCGTCGACAGAAATCAGCCCCAGCATTTT
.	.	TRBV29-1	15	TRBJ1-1	CSVERPGRIMTEAFF	TGCAGCGTTGAACGGCCAGGGCGGATTATGACTGAAGCTTTCTTT
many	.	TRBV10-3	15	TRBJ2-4	CAISDGAGVGNIQYF	TGTGCCATCAGTGATGGGGCAGGGGTGGGGAACATTCAGTACTTC
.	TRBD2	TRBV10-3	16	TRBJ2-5	CAIGEGSGAHPETQYF	TGTGCCATCGGAGAGGGTAGCGGGGCCCACCCCGAGACCCAGTACTTC
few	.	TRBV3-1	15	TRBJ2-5	CASSQGDARGETQYF	TGTGCCAGCAGCCAAGGGGACGCAAGGGGGGAGACCCAGTACTTC
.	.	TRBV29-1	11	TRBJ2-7	CSGLFESEQYF	TGCAGCGGCCTCTTTGAGTCCGAGCAGTACTTC
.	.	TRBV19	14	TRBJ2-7	CASSPPPCSYEQYF	TGTGCCAGTAGCCCACCTCCGTGCTCCTACGAGCAGTACTTC
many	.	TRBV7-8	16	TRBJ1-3	CASSRTWDVSGNTIYF	TGTGCCAGCAGCCGCACTTGGGACGTCTCTGGAAACACCATATATTTT
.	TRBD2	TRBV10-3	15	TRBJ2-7	CAISRLAGAIYEQYF	TGTGCCATCAGTAGACTAGCGGGAGCAATCTACGAGCAGTACTTC
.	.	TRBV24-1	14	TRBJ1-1	CATSDAGENTEAFF	TGTGCCACCAGTGACGCAGGAGAGAACACTGAAGCTTTCTTT
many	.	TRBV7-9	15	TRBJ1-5	CASSGIRALNQPQHF	TGTGCCAGCAGCGGGATCAGGGCCCTCAATCAGCCCCAGCATTTT
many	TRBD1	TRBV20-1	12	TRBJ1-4	CSAVGQGEKLFF	TGCAGTGCGGTCGGACAGGGCGAAAAACTGTTTTTT
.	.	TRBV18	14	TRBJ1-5	CASSPGQTNQPQHF	TGTGCCAGCTCACCAGGACAGACAAATCAGCCCCAGCATTTT
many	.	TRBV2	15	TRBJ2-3	CASSAATPGTDTQYF	TGTGCCAGCAGTGCGGCTACTCCCGGCACAGATACGCAGTATTTT
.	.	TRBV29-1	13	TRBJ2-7	CSVRGTEPYEQYF	TGCAGCGTTCGGGGGACAGAGCCCTACGAGCAGTACTTC
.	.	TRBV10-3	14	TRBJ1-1	CAISPPGGGTEAFF	TGTGCCATCAGTCCCCCGGGTGGGGGGACTGAAGCTTTCTTT
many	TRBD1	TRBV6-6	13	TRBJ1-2	CASSHDRGDGYTF	TGTGCCAGCAGTCACGACAGGGGAGATGGCTACACCTTC
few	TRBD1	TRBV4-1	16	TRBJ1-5	CASSQDLGQGGQPQHF	TGCGCCAGCAGCCAAGATTTAGGACAGGGAGGGCAGCCCCAGCATTTT
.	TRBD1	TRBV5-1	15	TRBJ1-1	CASTPGSRGHTEAFF	TGCGCCAGCACTCCTGGGAGCAGGGGGCACACTGAAGCTTTCTTT
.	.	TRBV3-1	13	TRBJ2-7	CASSRKGVYEQYF	TGTGCCAGCAGCCGTAAAGGAGTCTACGAGCAGTACTTC
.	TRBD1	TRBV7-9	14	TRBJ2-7	CASSRTGALGEQYF	TGTGCCAGCAGCCGGACAGGGGCCTTAGGAGAGCAGTACTTC
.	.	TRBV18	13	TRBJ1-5	CASSSTQDQPQHF	TGTGCCAGCTCAAGTACGCAAGATCAGCCCCAGCATTTT
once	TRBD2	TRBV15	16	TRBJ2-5	CATSRWAGLAGETQYF	TGTGCCACCAGCAGGTGGGCAGGACTAGCGGGAGAGACCCAGTACTTC
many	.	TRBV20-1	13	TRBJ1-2	CSARRTENYGYTF	TGCAGTGCTAGAAGGACAGAAAACTATGGCTACACCTTC
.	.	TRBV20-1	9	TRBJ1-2	CSASRGYTF	TGCAGTGCTAGTCGTGGCTACACCTTC
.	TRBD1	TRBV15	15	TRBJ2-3	CATSRTGGGTDTQYF	TGTGCCACCAGCAGAACAGGGGGCGGCACAGATACGCAGTATTTT
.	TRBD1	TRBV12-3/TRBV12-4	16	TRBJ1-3	CASNGDRHSSGSTIYF	TGTGCCAGCAACGGGGACAGGCATAGCTCTGGAAGCACCATATATTTT
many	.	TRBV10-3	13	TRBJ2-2	CAINIGVTGELFF	TGTGCCATCAACATCGGGGTCACCGGGGAGCTGTTTTTT
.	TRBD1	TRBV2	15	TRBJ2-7	CASSREQGFSYEQYF	TGTGCCAGCAGTCGGGAACAGGGGTTTTCCTACGAGCAGTACTTC
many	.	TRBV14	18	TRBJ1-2	CASSQWSGSGGSNYGYTF	TGTGCCAGCAGCCAATGGAGCGGGTCAGGTGGGTCAAACTATGGCTACACCTTC
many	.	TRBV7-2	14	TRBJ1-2	CASSSKAQYYGYTF	TGTGCCAGCAGCTCCAAGGCTCAGTACTATGGCTACACCTTC
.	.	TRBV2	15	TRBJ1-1	CASSVEVYVDTEAFF	TGTGCCAGCAGTGTCGAGGTTTACGTCGACACTGAAGCTTTCTTT
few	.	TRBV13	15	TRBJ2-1	CASSLVSRIYNEQFF	TGTGCCAGCAGCTTAGTTTCTAGGATATACAATGAGCAGTTCTTC
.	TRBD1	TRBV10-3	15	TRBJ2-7	CAISDPLQGAGEQYF	TGTGCCATCAGTGATCCCCTGCAGGGGGCGGGGGAGCAGTACTTC
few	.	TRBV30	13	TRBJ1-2	CAWSPGFLIGYTF	TGTGCCTGGAGTCCAGGATTCCTCATCGGCTACACCTTC
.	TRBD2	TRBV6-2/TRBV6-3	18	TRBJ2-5	CASSYSPGLAGGQETQYF	TGTGCCAGCAGTTACTCTCCCGGACTAGCGGGGGGCCAAGAGACCCAGTACTTC
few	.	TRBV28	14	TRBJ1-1	CASGLASLNTEAFF	TGTGCCAGCGGCTTGGCCTCATTGAACACTGAAGCTTTCTTT
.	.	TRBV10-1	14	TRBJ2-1	CASTLLYGDNKQFF	TGCGCCAGCACCCTGCTGTACGGGGACAATAAGCAGTTCTTC
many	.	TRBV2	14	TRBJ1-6	CASRTGIPDSPLHF	TGTGCCAGCAGGACAGGAATTCCCGATTCACCCCTCCACTTT
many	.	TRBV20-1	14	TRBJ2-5	CSASTRGIQETQYF	TGCAGTGCTAGTACCAGGGGAATCCAGGAGACCCAGTACTTC